These T cell receptor beta chains were read from a single sample in a study of radiotherapy plus CTLA-4 blockade in lung cancer. This table comes from immunoSEQ multiplex PCR, and its TCRdb copy is limited to in-frame clones, with some not included. The sample lists around 110,000 clones, about 90% seen once, with 5.5% to 7% in the top ten. The sequencing here drew on peripheral blood, taken from a patient treated with radiotherapy plus ipilimumab. Receptor source: a human donor with non-small cell lung cancer that progressed on radiotherapy plus ipilimumab. The CDR3 runs from the conserved cysteine through the conserved F or W. The D gene is left open where the match is weak. A clone size is listed for some rows: how often the clone was seen (once, few, many), or a class if it is expanded.

-,-,TRBJ2-7,TRBV7-3,TGTGCCAGCAGCTTGACGGGAGCGGATCCCGCCGAGCAGTACTTC,CASSLTGADPAEQYF
TRBD2,-,TRBJ2-7,TRBV2,TGTGCCAGCAGCTCCGCCGGGACTAGCGGTACCTACGAGCAGTACTTC,CASSSAGTSGTYEQYF
-,-,TRBJ1-2,TRBV7-2,TGTGCCAGCAGCCCCATCCGGGGGTCTGGCTACACCTTC,CASSPIRGSGYTF
-,-,TRBJ2-3,TRBV18,TGTGCCAGCGCCGCCAGGACAACAGATACGCAGTATTTT,CASAARTTDTQYF
-,-,TRBJ1-2,TRBV5-1,TGCGCCAGCAGCTTGGGACCGGGAAGGATCTATGGCTACACCTTC,CASSLGPGRIYGYTF
TRBD1,-,TRBJ2-1,TRBV11-3,TGTGCCAGCAGCTTTGGGACAGGGTGGCCCGAGCAGTTCTTC,CASSFGTGWPEQFF
TRBD2,-,TRBJ2-5,TRBV10-3,TGTGCTTCTTCCCGAGCGGGAACAGAGACCCAGTACTTC,CASSRAGTETQYF
-,-,TRBJ2-2,TRBV6-5,TGTGCCAGCAGCTCCAGGGTGGCCGGGGAGCTGTTTTTT,CASSSRVAGELFF
-,-,TRBJ1-1,TRBV30,TGTGCCGGGGGACGGAGCACTGAAGCTTTCTTT,CAGGRSTEAFF
-,-,TRBJ2-2,TRBV5-1,TGCGCCAGCAGCTTAATGTCAGGGGCGAACACCGGGGAGCTGTTTTTT,CASSLMSGANTGELFF
-,-,TRBJ2-1,TRBV5-1,TGCGCCAGCAACTGGCAGGGTGAGGGTGAGCAGTTCTTC,CASNWQGEGEQFF
-,-,TRBJ2-7,TRBV5-8,TGTGCCAGCAGCTTGGGCCAGGCGGCCTCCGACGAGCAGTACTTC,CASSLGQAASDEQYF
TRBD1,-,TRBJ1-1,TRBV13,TGTGCCAGCAGCTCGGACAGGGGTATGACTGAAGCTTTCTTT,CASSSDRGMTEAFF
-,-,TRBJ1-2,TRBV29-1,TGCAGCGTTCTCGAGACACTGAACTATGGCTACACCTTC,CSVLETLNYGYTF
-,-,TRBJ2-3,TRBV11-3,TGTGCCAGCAGCTTGGGTTTAGGAGGATCAGATACGCAGTATTTT,CASSLGLGGSDTQYF
-,-,TRBJ2-1,TRBV5-1,TGCGCCAGCAGCTGGGGGGCGTATGAGCAGTTCTTC,CASSWGAYEQFF
-,-,TRBJ2-3,TRBV5-1,TGCGCCAGCAGCTTCGGGGCAAAGAAAGACTTTAGCACAGATACGCAGTATTTT,CASSFGAKKDFSTDTQYF
-,-,TRBJ2-1,TRBV7-9,TGTGCCAGCAGCTCCGGGCCCGAGCAGTTCTTC,CASSSGPEQFF
-,-,TRBJ2-3,TRBV19,TGTGCCAGTAGTATAGGGGGAGGGAGGGGGGCGACAGATACGCAGTATTTT,CASSIGGGRGATDTQYF
TRBD1,few,TRBJ2-3,TRBV5-1,TGCGCCAGCAGCCTCCCGGGACAGGGGGGCACAGATACGCAGTATTTT,CASSLPGQGGTDTQYF
TRBD1,-,TRBJ2-1,TRBV19,TGTGCCAGTAGTATAGGCCCCGACAGGGCTTTCCACAATGAGCAGTTCTTC,CASSIGPDRAFHNEQFF
-,-,TRBJ1-4,TRBV6-1,TGTGCCAGCAGTCTGGGGAGGGATGAAAAACTGTTTTTT,CASSLGRDEKLFF